This is a list of T cell receptor beta chains from one sample in a study of T cells in Graves' hyperthyroidism and ophthalmopathy. TCRdb reanalysed the multiplex PCR reads using MiXCR and keeps one entry per CDR3 protein. The sample has a few hundred thousand distinct CDR3 sequences; about 16% are singletons. Source material: blood. Receptors were obtained from a woman aged 45-60 years with Graves' hyperthyroidism that later progressed to Graves' ophthalmopathy. Both conserved end residues are part of each CDR3. The order of the fields is V gene, D gene, clone size, J gene, CDR3 protein, CDR3 DNA. D genes are given only for firm matches. Rows give clone size only sometimes, using once, few, many, or a class for an expanded clone.

V gene: TRBV5-1
D gene: NA
clone size: many
J gene: TRBJ2-3
CDR3 protein: CASSLGPGGYTDTQYF
CDR3 DNA: TGCGCCAGCAGCTTGGGGCCTGGGGGCTACACAGATACGCAGTATTTT

V gene: TRBV20-1
D gene: TRBD1
clone size: NA
J gene: TRBJ1-5
CDR3 protein: CSAKSGTGVSRGNQPQHF
CDR3 DNA: TGCAGTGCGAAATCCGGGACAGGGGTTTCTCGTGGCAATCAGCCCCAGCATTTT

V gene: TRBV5-1
D gene: NA
clone size: many
J gene: TRBJ1-1
CDR3 protein: CASSLEDSGVTEAFF
CDR3 DNA: TGCGCCAGCAGCTTGGAGGATAGTGGGGTTACTGAAGCTTTCTTT

V gene: TRBV30
D gene: NA
clone size: many
J gene: TRBJ2-7
CDR3 protein: CAWSGGHSYEQYF
CDR3 DNA: TGTGCCTGGAGTGGGGGACACTCCTACGAGCAGTACTTC

V gene: TRBV19
D gene: NA
clone size: NA
J gene: TRBJ2-7
CDR3 protein: CASSIGSLTAIYEQYF
CDR3 DNA: TGTGCCAGTAGTATCGGATCCTTAACGGCGATTTACGAGCAGTACTTC

V gene: TRBV24-1
D gene: NA
clone size: NA
J gene: TRBJ1-1
CDR3 protein: CATSDPSGGGNKAFF
CDR3 DNA: TGTGCCACCAGTGATCCCTCTGGGGGCGGAAACAAAGCTTTCTTT

V gene: TRBV4-1
D gene: TRBD2
clone size: NA
J gene: TRBJ2-5
CDR3 protein: CASSTSGDKETQYF
CDR3 DNA: TGCGCCAGCAGCACTAGCGGGGATAAAGAGACCCAGTACTTC

V gene: TRBV19
D gene: NA
clone size: NA
J gene: TRBJ1-2
CDR3 protein: CASSIARGDYGYTF
CDR3 DNA: TGTGCCAGTAGTATTGCCAGGGGCGACTATGGCTACACCTTC

V gene: TRBV9
D gene: TRBD2
clone size: NA
J gene: TRBJ2-1
CDR3 protein: CASSVSGIWNEQFF
CDR3 DNA: TGTGCCAGCAGCGTAAGCGGGATTTGGAATGAGCAGTTCTTC

V gene: TRBV6-1
D gene: TRBD1
clone size: NA
J gene: TRBJ1-5
CDR3 protein: CASSNQGGQPQHF
CDR3 DNA: TGTGCCAGCAGTAACCAGGGGGGTCAGCCCCAGCATTTT

V gene: TRBV29-1
D gene: NA
clone size: many
J gene: TRBJ1-5
CDR3 protein: CSVREPNQPQHF
CDR3 DNA: TGCAGCGTTCGGGAGCCGAATCAGCCCCAGCATTTT

V gene: TRBV7-8
D gene: NA
clone size: many
J gene: TRBJ2-3
CDR3 protein: CASSLGRVWRQTQYF
CDR3 DNA: TGTGCCAGCAGCTTAGGGCGTGTGTGGCGCCAGACGCAGTATTTT

V gene: TRBV2
D gene: NA
clone size: many
J gene: TRBJ1-1
CDR3 protein: CASSEAGAAVTEAFF
CDR3 DNA: TGTGCCAGCAGTGAAGCCGGGGCGGCAGTGACTGAAGCTTTCTTT